The table lists the clone carrying this T cell receptor beta chain with a count of one. The investigators reverse transcribed all of the isolated RNA, so they sequenced expressed TCRB transcripts. Assay used: immunoSEQ multiplex PCR; TCRdb lists only in-frame clones, some missing. The data contain 240,000 or so clones, 27% of them singletons. This entry belongs to a study of beta chain features in type 1 diabetes. The CDR3 is made up of 13 amino acids. The V gene lost 9 bases and the J gene lost 6 bases, with 15 bases spanning the gap. The germline gives CDR1 MGHDK, CDR2 SYGVNS. The specimen was central memory CD4+ T cells from blood. The sequence was obtained from a man between 25 and 39 years old in good health. The V gene is TRBV25-1, the J gene TRBJ1-5; TRBD1 might be the D (5 bases). The CDR3 DNA sequence: TGTGCCAGAACCGGGACGGTTGGTCAGCCCCAGCATTTT. Its translation is CARTGTVGQPQHF.